The clone carrying this T cell receptor (beta chain) was seen at least ten times. Its cognate antigen is unknown. The CDR3 extends over 15 amino acids. The ends lost 5 bases at V and 4 bases at J; junction bases unmatched: 7. In germline, CDR1 is SGHVS, CDR2 FQNEAQ. From RNA transcripts, TCR beta CDR3 regions were amplified. Using the HTBI primer set, a first-round RT-PCR was run on the TCR CDR3. In TCRdb, the multiplex PCR reads were re-called with MiXCR into one record per CDR3 protein. This table holds hundreds of thousands of distinct CDR3 sequences, around 13% found once. This entry comes from a study of T cells in Graves' hyperthyroidism and ophthalmopathy. Study results and caveats: Most expanded thyroid clonotypes above 0.001 also appeared in blood.

Sequenced: blood. The clonotype originates from a woman aged 40-49 years with Graves' hyperthyroidism. The chain has TRBV7-8 and TRBJ2-1; 8 bases align to TRBD2. The CDR3 sequence: CASSAGLAEYNEQFF. The CDR3 nucleotides read TGTGCCAGCAGCGCCGGACTAGCAGAATACAATGAGCAGTTCTTC.